Shown below are 30 T cell receptor beta chains from a single sample sequenced in a study of spatial heterogeneity in lung cancer. TCRdb itself ran the 5' RACE reads through MiXCR, one entry per CDR3 protein. The sample has 500 or so distinct CDR3 sequences, approximately 5.8% seen once. Time point: sample taken at primary tumor resection. Sequenced here: normal lung tissue next to the tumor, sampled at surgery. Source of these receptors: a female donor with early-stage non-small cell lung cancer.

Comment on this clonotype: The library was prepared for alpha chains; this beta chain is a stray read, so its frequency means little. The genes are TRBV7-9 and TRBJ2-7; D gene unclear. CDR1 and CDR2 from the germline V gene are SEHNR and FQNEAQ (reference sequence). The V end lost 1 base, the J end lost 2 bases, and 15 bases lay between the germline ends. The CDR3 totals 16 residues. CDR3 coding DNA: TGTGCCAGCAGCTTAGAAGGGTCCTCTCGCCCCTACGAGCAGTACTTC. Residues: CASSLEGSSRPYEQYF.

This clonotype is labeled as hyperexpanded. A library made for alpha chains picked up this beta chain off target, so its size means little. V and J are TRBV7-6 and TRBJ2-7; D is undetermined. Trimming left V 5 bases short and J 3 bases short, with 11 bases between. The CDR3 spans 13 residues. Per the germline V gene, CDR1 is SGHVS and CDR2 is FNYEAQ. CDR3 protein: CASSPGPNYEQYF. Here the CDR3 DNA reads TGTGCCAGCAGCCCTGGGCCGAACTACGAGCAGTACTTC.

In this sample, this clonotype turned up a few times. Found in a library prepared for alpha chains, this beta chain is an off-target read, and its abundance has little meaning. This chain connects TRBV24-1 to TRBJ1-5; 9 bases agree with TRBD1. The junction had 12 bases not matched to a gene; V was cut back by 9 bases and J by 7 bases. The CDR3 spans 15 residues. CDR1 and CDR2 (germline): KGHDR, SFDVKD. Here the CDR3 reads CATSSGTGSSQPQHF. The DNA for the CDR3 is TGTGCCACCTCGTCCGGGACAGGGTCCTCGCAGCCCCAGCATTTT.

To note about this clonotype: With the library built for alpha chains, this beta chain is off target and its frequency is not meaningful. The chain employs TRBV20-1 and TRBJ2-3, with 8 bases matching TRBD1. This CDR3 has 13 residues. Germline V gives CDR1 DFQATT, CDR2 SNEGSKA (reference sequence). The V and J ends lost 5 bases and 1 base, in that order; junction bases with no gene match: 2. The DNA of the CDR3 is TGCAGTGCTGGACAGGGAGGCACAGATACGCAGTATTTT. It codes for CSAGQGGTDTQYF.

By proportion, this clonotype is large. A library prepared for alpha chains yielded this beta chain as an off-target read; its size is of little meaning. This chain joins TRBV19 and TRBJ2-2; 8 bases align to TRBD2. Germline CDR1 is LNHDA and CDR2 is SQIVND (reference sequence). V trimming: 6 bases; J trimming: 6 bases; junction bases outside the gene matches: 12. There are 16 residues in the CDR3. CDR3 DNA: TGTGCCAGTAGCTCTCCCGGGACTAGTACGTCCGGGGAGCTGTTTTTT. This encodes CASSSPGTSTSGELFF.

By sample share, this clonotype is large. As an off-target read in a library built for alpha chains, this beta chain has a frequency of little significance. The V gene is TRBV3-1, the J gene TRBJ2-5, with 10 positions matching TRBD2. CDR3 length: 14 amino acids. From germline, CDR1 is LGHDT and CDR2 YNNKEL (reference sequence). J was trimmed by 3 bases and V by 2 bases; bases with no gene match: 0. The CDR3 protein is CASSQLAGEETQYF. In nucleotides, the CDR3 is TGTGCCAGCAGCCAACTAGCGGGGGAAGAGACCCAGTACTTC.

This clonotype qualifies as large. Since it is a stray read in a library aimed at alpha chains, this beta chain has a size that is not meaningful. The J gene is TRBJ1-1, the V gene TRBV19; 10 nucleotides match TRBD1. The CDR3 spans 14 residues. The trim removed 6 bases at V and 6 bases at J, leaving 7 bases unmatched. Germline V gene lookup returns CDR1 LNHDA and CDR2 SQIVND (reference sequence). The CDR3 nucleotides read TGTGCCAGTAGGACAGGGGGCCCACGGGCTGAAGCTTTCTTT. Its protein product is CASRTGGPRAEAFF.

As concerns this clonotype: This beta chain is off target for a library built for alpha chains, so its abundance means little. This chain uses TRBV12-3 or TRBV12-4 with TRBJ2-1; TRBD2 is a possible D gene (5 bases). Trimming removed 6 bases at V and 9 bases at J, with 15 bases between. The CDR3 spans 13 residues. In DNA, the CDR3 is TGTGCCAGCAGCCAGATCGAGGGTATTGAGCAGTTCTTC. As protein: CASSQIEGIEQFF.

This clonotype rates as medium-sized. Found in a library prepared for alpha chains, this beta chain is an off-target read, and its abundance has little meaning. The CDR3 spells CASSRGTSSLLSTDTQYF. In nucleotides, the CDR3 is TGCGCCAGCAGCCGAGGGACCAGTTCCCTCCTTAGCACAGATACGCAGTATTTT. This chain connects TRBV4-3 to TRBJ2-3; D might be TRBD1 or TRBD2, each matching 5 bases. Germline lookup yields CDR1 LGHNA and CDR2 YSLEER. V lost 4 bases and J lost 0, with 20 bases in between. The CDR3 totals 18 residues.

This clonotype is large within its sample. Since the library was made to target alpha chains, this beta chain is a stray read and its abundance is not meaningful. The V call is TRBV18, the J call TRBJ1-5, with D possibly matching TRBD1 (5 bases). Per germline, CDR1 KGHSH and CDR2 LQKENI. Trimming removed 2 bases at V and 2 bases at J, with 13 bases between. This CDR3 has 16 amino acids. DNA for the CDR3: TGTGCCAGCTCACCAAAACAACTGGGGGGCAATCAGCCCCAGCATTTT. Residues: CASSPKQLGGNQPQHF.

Within the sample, this clonotype is medium-sized (0.01 to 0.1%). In a library made to pick up alpha chains, this beta chain is a stray read with a size that means little. The rearrangement links TRBV14 to TRBJ2-1; a possible D gene is TRBD2 (5 bases). V lost 4 bases to trimming and J lost 10 bases, with 20 bases between them. Germline V CDR1 and CDR2: SGHDN, FVKESK. The CDR3 has 15 amino acids. CDR3 sequence reads: CASSPTLYREREQFF. CDR3 DNA sequence: TGTGCCAGCAGCCCCACCCTATATAGGGAGAGAGAGCAGTTCTTC.

This clonotype rates as medium-sized. This beta chain is an off-target read within a library intended for alpha chains, so its frequency means little. The rearrangement links TRBV6-1 to TRBJ2-5; D is tentatively TRBD1 or TRBD2 (5 bases each). CDR3 length equals 15 residues. Germline V gives CDR1 MNHNS, CDR2 SASEGT. V lost 2 bases and J 4 bases, leaving 14 bases between the germline ends. CDR3 amino acids: CASSERGRWPETQYF. CDR3 DNA sequence: TGTGCCAGCAGTGAACGGGGACGGTGGCCAGAGACCCAGTACTTC.

As concerns this clonotype: A library prepared for alpha chains yielded this beta chain as an off-target read; its size is of little meaning. The gene calls are TRBV7-2 and TRBJ2-3; D is ambiguous. Trimming left V 0 bases short and J 5 bases short, with 0 bases between. There are 11 residues in the CDR3. Germline assignment: CDR1 SGHTA and CDR2 FQGNSA. The CDR3 reads CASSLADTQYF. In DNA, the CDR3 is TGTGCCAGCAGCTTAGCAGATACGCAGTATTTT.

In its sample, this clonotype is medium-sized. This beta chain is a stray sequence in a library constructed for alpha chains; its clone size is not meaningful. V is TRBV6-5 and J is TRBJ2-5; tentatively, D is TRBD1 (6 bases). Germline lookup yields CDR1 MNHEY and CDR2 SVGAGI. Deletions cut 6 bases from V and 7 bases from J, with 15 bases between. The CDR3 covers 13 residues. DNA for the CDR3: TGTGCCAGCAGAATACAGGGCACCGGGACCCAGTACTTC. This encodes CASRIQGTGTQYF.

This clonotype is large (0.1 to 1%) by share. This beta chain came through as a stray read in a library set up for alpha chains, and its size says little. The rearrangement uses TRBV2 and TRBJ2-2; the D gene is possibly TRBD2 (5 bases). The CDR3 length is 13 residues. Trimming cost V 6 bases and J 6 bases, with 11 bases left between them. The germline V gene has CDR1 SNHLY and CDR2 FYNNEI. CDR3 sequence (DNA): TGTGCCAGCAGCTTTGCCGGGGCCGGGGAGCTGTTTTTT. Its protein product is CASSFAGAGELFF.

A word on this clonotype: This beta chain lies outside the target of a library built for alpha chains; its clone size means little. The chain links TRBV6-1 to TRBJ2-6; D is uncertain. The V and J ends lost 6 bases and 0 bases respectively, with 9 bases between them. This CDR3 has 15 residues. Germline V gene data show CDR1 as MNHNS and CDR2 as SASEGT. The CDR3 region has the DNA TGTGCCAGCAGCGTCCGAATCTCTGGGGCCAACGTCCTGACTTTC. Translation gives CASSVRISGANVLTF.

By proportion, this clonotype is medium-sized. Within a library made for alpha chains, this beta chain is off target, and its count is uninformative. The V and J genes are TRBV7-9 and TRBJ2-7; 7 bases match TRBD1. CDR1 is SEHNR and CDR2 is FQNEAQ in the germline V gene (reference sequence). The CDR3 length is 11 residues. Losses at the gene ends were 8 bases for V and 5 bases for J; bases not matched to a gene: 3. CDR3 coding DNA: TGTGCCAGCCTCGACAGGGACGAGCAGTACTTC. Amino acids: CASLDRDEQYF.

This clonotype has only a few counts. The library was designed around alpha chains, so this beta chain is a stray read whose abundance carries little weight. The chain is built from TRBV12-3 or TRBV12-4 and TRBJ2-1; D is unresolved. There are 11 residues in the CDR3. Trimming took off 4 bases at V and 7 bases at J, with 5 bases between the two ends. CDR3 in amino acids: CASSSKNEQFF. The DNA of the CDR3 is TGTGCCAGCAGTTCAAAGAATGAGCAGTTCTTC.

On this clonotype itself: As an off-target read in a library built for alpha chains, this beta chain has a frequency of little significance. This chain links TRBV14 with TRBJ1-2, with D possibly being TRBD1 (5 bases). V was trimmed by 5 bases and J by 6 bases, leaving 13 bases between them. Germline CDR1 reads SGHDN; CDR2 reads FVKESK. The CDR3 is 13 amino acids. The CDR3 coding sequence is TGTGCCAGCAGCTCAGGGTACCTCGATGGCTACACCTTC. Translated: CASSSGYLDGYTF. Supplemented by reference TRBV14 and TRBJ1-2, the full variable domain reads EAGVTQFPSHSVIEKGQTVTLRCDPISGHDNLYWYRRVMGKEIKFLLHFVKESKQDESGMPNNRFLAERTGGTYSTLKVQPAELEDSGVYFCASSSGYLDGYTFGSGTRLTVV.

By its share, this clonotype is large. This beta chain lies outside the target of a library built for alpha chains; its clone size means little. V is TRBV10-3 and J is TRBJ2-3; no definite D call. CDR1 and CDR2 (germline): ENHRY, SYGVKD. The V end was cut by 2 bases, the J end by 1 base, with 7 bases between. CDR3 size: 14 residues. CDR3 protein: CAISEAGRTDTQYF. The CDR3 DNA reads TGTGCCATCAGTGAGGCCGGTCGCACAGATACGCAGTATTTT.

This clonotype is termed hyperexpanded. Found in a library prepared for alpha chains, this beta chain is an off-target read, and its abundance has little meaning. The rearrangement uses TRBV20-1 and TRBJ2-7; 11 bases agree with TRBD1. Germline CDR1 is DFQATT and CDR2 is SNEGSKA (reference sequence). CDR3 length: 15 residues. V gave up 5 bases and J gave up 7 bases; unmatched junction bases: 13. CDR3 bases: TGCAGTGCTTCTAACCGGGACAGGGGGACTCGGGAGCAGTACTTC. Its translation is CSASNRDRGTREQYF.

To note about this clonotype: This beta chain is a stray sequence in a library constructed for alpha chains; its clone size is not meaningful. The J gene is TRBJ2-4, the V gene TRBV20-1, with D maybe TRBD1 (6 bases). The germline V gene encodes CDR1 DFQATT and CDR2 SNEGSKA (reference sequence). Trimming left V 6 bases short and J 0 bases short, with 12 bases between. This CDR3 region has 14 residues. This CDR3 reads CSATTGLAKNIQYF. The DNA of the CDR3 is TGCAGTGCAACGACAGGTTTAGCCAAAAACATTCAGTACTTC.

The sample holds a few counts of this clonotype. Since it is a stray read in a library aimed at alpha chains, this beta chain has a size that is not meaningful. The rearrangement links TRBV10-2 to TRBJ2-2, with 8 bases that match TRBD2. Per the germline V gene, CDR1 is WSHSY and CDR2 is SAAADI. This CDR3 has 15 residues. V trimming: 6 bases; J trimming: 4 bases; junction bases outside the gene matches: 7. The CDR3 coding sequence is TGCGCCAGCAGACCGAGCGGGGGCGGCACCGGGGAGCTGTTTTTT. It yields the protein CASRPSGGGTGELFF.

Within the sample, this clonotype is large. The library was built for alpha chains, so this beta chain is an off-target read and its size means little. The rearrangement uses TRBV5-1 and TRBJ2-2, with D perhaps matching TRBD2 (6 bases). In germline, CDR1 is SGHRS, CDR2 YFSETQ. Trimming cost V 4 bases and J 0 bases, with 13 bases left between them. The CDR3 is 16 residues long. CDR3 sequence reads: CASSRGTATNTGELFF. CDR3 DNA sequence: TGCGCCAGCAGCCGGGGGACTGCGACGAACACCGGGGAGCTGTTTTTT. The full variable domain, completed using reference TRBV5-1 and TRBJ2-2, is KAGVTQTPRYLIKTRGQQVTLSCSPISGHRSVSWYQQTPGQGLQFLFEYFSETQRNKGNFPGRFSGRQFSNSRSEMNVSTLELGDSALYLCASSRGTATNTGELFFGEGSRLTVL.

By its share, this clonotype is large. Because the library targeted alpha chains, this beta chain is an off-target read whose size means little. The CDR3 DNA sequence: TGTGCCAGCAGTTTATTTGCGGCGGGACAGGCAGAGACCCAGTACTTC. Its protein product is CASSLFAAGQAETQYF. The genes are TRBV28 and TRBJ2-5; 8 nucleotides match TRBD1. Trimming cost V 1 base and J 4 bases; bases outside gene matches: 8. The CDR3 extends over 16 amino acids. Germline V CDR1 and CDR2: MDHEN, SYDVKM.

This clonotype was detected only a few times. This beta chain is off target for a library built for alpha chains, so its abundance means little. The CDR3 DNA sequence: TGTGCCAGCAGAGGTTGGGGGACGGCTACGCAGTATTTT. This codes for CASRGWGTATQYF. J is TRBJ2-3 and V is TRBV5-6; D is tentatively TRBD1 or TRBD2 (5 bases each). Per germline, CDR1 SGHDT and CDR2 YYEEEE. The CDR3 is made up of 13 amino acids. V lost 5 bases and J lost 8, with 15 bases in between.

This clonotype is termed large (0.1 to 1%). As an off-target read in a library built for alpha chains, this beta chain has a frequency of little significance. J is TRBJ2-3 and V is TRBV4-1, with unresolved D. CDR1 MGHRA and CDR2 YSYEKL come from the germline V gene. CDR3 length: 15 residues. Trimming cost V 2 bases and J 0 bases, with 9 bases left between them. The CDR3 reads CASSQSPGSTDTQYF. In nucleotides, the CDR3 is TGCGCCAGCAGCCAATCCCCTGGAAGCACAGATACGCAGTATTTT.

A note on this clonotype: With the library built for alpha chains, this beta chain is off target and its frequency is not meaningful. The rearrangement links TRBV6-1 to TRBJ2-6; D uncertain. Germline V lookup: CDR1 MNHNS, CDR2 SASEGT. Between the trimmed V and J ends, which lost 6 bases and 0 bases, there was a span of 9 bases. This CDR3 is 15 amino acids long. The chain's CDR3 is CASSARISGANVLTF. The CDR3 nucleotides read TGTGCCAGCAGCGCCCGAATCTCTGGGGCCAACGTCCTGACTTTC.

In the case of this clonotype: The library was built for alpha chains, so this beta chain is an off-target read and its size means little. CDR3: CASSGTSLASLEQYF. For the CDR3, the DNA is TGTGCCAGCAGCGGTACTAGCTTGGCCTCCCTCGAGCAGTACTTC. The rearrangement uses TRBV6-6 and TRBJ2-7; tentative D call: TRBD2 (6 bases). The CDR3 is 15 amino acids. Germline V gene sequence: CDR1 MNHNY, CDR2 SVGAGI (reference sequence). V lost 6 bases, J lost 6 bases, and 21 bases lay in between.

By share, this clonotype ranks as medium-sized. This beta chain was picked up by a library intended for alpha chains and is off target, so its count carries little meaning. The J gene is TRBJ1-6, the V gene TRBV27, with D perhaps TRBD1 (5 bases). Germline CDR1 is MNHEY and CDR2 is SMNVEV (reference sequence). Trimming left V 2 bases short and J 7 bases short, with 15 bases between. There are 16 residues in the CDR3. CDR3 loop: CASSLRGRPGNSPLHF. In DNA form, the CDR3 reads TGTGCCAGCAGTTTAAGGGGTCGACCGGGGAATTCACCCCTCCACTTT.